This T cell receptor (beta chain) originates from a study of cytomegalovirus exposure and HLA in healthy donors. CDR3 length: 16 amino acids. The germline V gene encodes CDR1 SGHRS and CDR2 YFSETQ. Trimming stripped 0 bases from V and 4 bases from J, with 13 bases between. Sequenced by immunoSEQ multiplex PCR; TCRdb stores in-frame clones only, minus some. This sample has about 100,000 clones, with over 85% found just once. Separate from the approximately 700-subject first cohort was the approximately 110-subject validation cohort, to which the donors belonged. Comment on this clone: Its antigen is currently unknown.

Regarding the study as a whole: Cytomegalovirus status was reportedly diagnosed by the classifier with high sensitivity and specificity. There were 160 or so TCR beta chains listed as cytomegalovirus-associated. First-cohort TCR clusters tended to co-occur in the roughly 130 validation repertoires, a later analysis found.

The sequence was collected from a woman between 18 and 30 years old in good health and CMV-seronegative. Sequenced: PBMCs. The rearrangement uses TRBV5-1 and TRBJ2-2; D is ambiguous. The CDR3 DNA reads as TGCGCCAGCAGCTTGGATCCGACCGGGTCCACCGGGGAGCTGTTTTTT. This gives the protein CASSLDPTGSTGELFF.